This T cell receptor (beta chain) appears in the sequencing data of a study of shared clonotypes between healthy human individuals. Study background: Two women and a few men aged 18 to 49 made up the donors. CD4 naive and memory got three plates each, CD8 naive two, CD8 memory one.

V was trimmed by 4 bases and J by 5 bases, leaving 15 bases between them. This CDR3 has 15 amino acids. The germline gives CDR1 SGHRS, CDR2 YFSETQ. Sequencing was at deep level. Sequencing used immunoSEQ multiplex PCR; TCRdb keeps in-frame clones, though not all of them. The sample includes about 1.4 million clones, roughly 96% of them seen just once. The sequenced sample consisted of naive CD4+ T cells sorted from blood. Subset described: CD45RA+ positively selected. The chain recombines TRBV5-1 with TRBJ2-2, with TRBD2 as a possible D gene (5 bases). The clonotype was recovered from a young man in good health. The CDR3 DNA follows: TGCGCCAGCAGCCCGGAGGCCCTAGGGACCGGGGAGCTGTTTTTT. This codes for CASSPEALGTGELFF.